The next 3 T cell receptor beta chains were all read from a single sample in a study of cytomegalovirus exposure and HLA in healthy donors. A multiplex PCR was run with 60 Vbeta primers and 13 Jbeta primers. The method was immunoSEQ multiplex PCR; TCRdb's version includes in-frame clones alone and lacks a portion of them. The data show roughly 130,000 clones, approximately 75% seen once. Sequencing was performed on PBMCs. These receptors originate from a woman aged 40 to 50 in good health and CMV-seropositive.

On this clone itself: The sample carries other DNA sequences with the same CDR3. The V gene is TRBV11-1, the J gene TRBJ2-1; 12 nucleotides match TRBD2. V lost 4 bases, J lost 4 bases, and 5 bases stayed unmatched. CDR1 and CDR2 (germline): SGHAT, FQDESV (reference sequence). The CDR3 spans 16 residues. The CDR3 is CASSSLLAGGYNEQFF. The DNA of the CDR3 is TGTGCCAGCAGCTCATTACTAGCGGGAGGATACAATGAGCAGTTCTTC.

This clone was observed a single time. The chain joins TRBV4-2 to TRBJ2-3; 8 bases agree with TRBD2. J was trimmed by 0 bases and V by 4 bases; bases with no gene match: 9. CDR3 length equals 17 residues. From germline, CDR1 is LGHNA and CDR2 YNFKEQ. The CDR3 DNA reads TGTGCCAGCAGCCCGACACAACTAGCGGCCAGCACAGATACGCAGTATTTT. This gives the protein CASSPTQLAASTDTQYF.

The rearrangement uses TRBV27 and TRBJ2-3; D call uncertain. V lost 4 bases to trimming and J lost 0 bases, with 11 bases between them. There are 15 residues in the CDR3. The germline V gene has CDR1 MNHEY and CDR2 SMNVEV (reference sequence). The CDR3: CASSSTILSTDTQYF. The CDR3 coding sequence is TGTGCCAGCAGTTCTACCATATTAAGCACAGATACGCAGTATTTT.